This TCR beta chain was obtained from a study of T cell changes during pregnancy in multiple sclerosis. Using immunoSEQ multiplex PCR, the repertoire was profiled, and TCRdb retains in-frame clones only, with some absent. The sample consists of some 46,000 clones, about 91% of them appearing once. Losses at the gene ends were 3 bases for V and 3 bases for J; bases not matched to a gene: 5. Germline lookup yields CDR1 LNHDA and CDR2 SQIVND (reference sequence). The length of the CDR3 is 15 residues. The chain links TRBV19 to TRBJ2-7; 10 bases are shared with TRBD1. This specimen consisted of peripheral blood, obtained in the third trimester of pregnancy. The sequence was obtained from a female donor with multiple sclerosis, enrolled in a pregnancy study. The CDR3 sequence is CASSIGQGGIYEQYF. The CDR3 nucleotides read TGTGCCAGTAGTATCGGACAGGGGGGAATCTACGAGCAGTACTTC.